These T cell receptor beta chains were read from a single sample in a study of blood T cell repertoires in COVID-19. Method: immunoSEQ multiplex PCR; TCRdb's copy keeps in-frame clones and lacks some. The sample includes roughly 140,000 clones, 80% to 90% of them seen just once. Sample: peripheral blood. These receptors came from a human donor in a cohort sampled during active COVID-19. Each CDR3 is given with its conserved first and last residue. D genes are given only for firm matches.

cdr3_nt	cdr3_aa	v_call	j_call	d_call
TGCGCCAGCAGCTTGGGAGCGGGGGCTTCCTACAATGAGCAGTTCTTC	CASSLGAGASYNEQFF	TRBV5-1	TRBJ2-1	TRBD2
TGTGCCAGCAGCCGACAGGACCTCTACGAGCAGTACTTC	CASSRQDLYEQYF	TRBV6-5	TRBJ2-7	NA
TGTGCCTGGAGTGTCCAGGCGGGAGGAGAAAAACTGTTTTTT	CAWSVQAGGEKLFF	TRBV30	TRBJ1-4	NA
TGTGCCAGCACGAACGGAGCTGGAAAGAATGGCTACACCTTC	CASTNGAGKNGYTF	TRBV6-5	TRBJ1-2	NA
TGTGCCAGCAGCCCTGACAGGGGCGTAAGTGACGGGGAGCTGTTTTTT	CASSPDRGVSDGELFF	TRBV9	TRBJ2-2	TRBD1
TGTGCCAGCAGCGAGGACAGGGTTGGGGAGACCCAGTACTTC	CASSEDRVGETQYF	TRBV2	TRBJ2-5	TRBD1
TGTGCTAGCAGCCGCCGACAGACTAGCACAGATACGCAGTATTTT	CASSRRQTSTDTQYF	TRBV7-7	TRBJ2-3	NA
TGTGCCATCAGCGATGGCACCAGGGACACCATATATTTT	CAISDGTRDTIYF	TRBV10-3	TRBJ1-3	NA
TGTGCCAGCAGCATCGGGCCGGGGACTGAAGCTTTCTTT	CASSIGPGTEAFF	TRBV9	TRBJ1-1	NA
TGTGCTAGTGGCCTGGGGGGGCCGAGCACAGATACGCAGTATTTT	CASGLGGPSTDTQYF	TRBV12-5	TRBJ2-3	NA
TGTGCCAGCAGCACGACCGGGACTAGCAGGTACAATGAGCAGTTCTTC	CASSTTGTSRYNEQFF	TRBV7-2	TRBJ2-1	TRBD2
TGTGCCAGCAGCGCACAGGGGGCGGGTGAAAAACTGTTTTTT	CASSAQGAGEKLFF	TRBV7-2	TRBJ1-4	TRBD1
TGTGCCAGCACCTCAGGGACAGGGGACGCCAAAAACATTCAGTACTTC	CASTSGTGDAKNIQYF	TRBV5-4	TRBJ2-4	TRBD1